This T cell receptor beta chain was retrieved from a study of blood T cell repertoires in COVID-19. About the study: Whether acute or convalescent, the COVID-19 samples came from the United States, Italy and Spain.

Points on this clone: Its ends do not fully match the called genes, so a read error is possible.

Enrollees, roughly 18 to 89 years old, lived in 24 US areas. Participants' reported clinical history set cohort assignment. Methods used by the authors: Reference gene primer amplification gave estimated nucleated cell counts. Some clones are missing from TCRdb's copy, which holds only in-frame ones; the method was immunoSEQ multiplex PCR. V and J calls and clone size are copied from that table; D and trimming were computed from the DNA. The table has about 320,000 clones, over 85% seen once. Looked up from germline, CDR1 is SGHRS and CDR2 is YFSETQ. The CDR3 covers 13 residues. This sequence was found in a man aged 55 to 70 who had recovered from COVID-19. The chain recombines TRBV5-1 with TRBJ2-3; no firm D call. The sequenced sample was PBMCs or T cells enriched from blood (not recorded which). DNA for the CDR3: TGCGCCAGCAGGTTGGAGCTCACAGATACGCAGTATTTT. This sequence encodes CASRLELTDTQYF.